This note documents a single TCR beta chain sequence. iRepertoire HTBI primers and Arm-PCR of CDR3 regions built TCR beta libraries. TCRdb reanalysed the multiplex PCR reads using MiXCR and keeps one entry per CDR3 protein. Of roughly 700,000 distinct CDR3 sequences listed, roughly 30% are singletons. The data stem from a study of regulatory T cells in long-lasting Graves disease. This CDR3 contains 14 residues. The V segment lost 4 bases and the J segment 1 base; nucleotides outside the gene matches: 3. CDR1 is LNHDA and CDR2 is SQIVND in the germline V gene (reference sequence). Time point in this sample: persistent/refractory GD, antithyroid drugs over 5 years with positive TRAb. After RNA was extracted from PBMCs, the TCR library was made from it.

The sequence was obtained from a female donor with Graves disease. The chain has TRBV19 and TRBJ1-1, with 7 bases identical to TRBD1. Material: peripheral blood mononuclear cells (PBMCs), obtained when the disease was refractory, from a patient treated with antithyroid drugs. The CDR3 loop is CASSKDRANTEAFF. CDR3 DNA: TGTGCCAGTAGTAAAGACAGGGCGAACACTGAAGCTTTCTTT.